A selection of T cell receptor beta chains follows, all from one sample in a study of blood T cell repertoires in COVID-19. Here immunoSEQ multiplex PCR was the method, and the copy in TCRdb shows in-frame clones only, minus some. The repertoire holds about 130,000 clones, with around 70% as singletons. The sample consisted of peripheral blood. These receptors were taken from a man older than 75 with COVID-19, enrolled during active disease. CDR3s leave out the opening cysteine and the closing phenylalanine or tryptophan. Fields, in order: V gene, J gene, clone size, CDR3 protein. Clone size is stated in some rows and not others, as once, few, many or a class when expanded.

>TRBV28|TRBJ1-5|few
ASSFQGDQPQH
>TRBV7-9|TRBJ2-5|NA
ASSRTDIQETQY
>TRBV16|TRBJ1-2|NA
ASSPRQGSNYGYT
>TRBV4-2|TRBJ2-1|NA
ASSQESGTSGRFQFSSSYNEQF
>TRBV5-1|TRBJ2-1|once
ASSLDRWNEQF
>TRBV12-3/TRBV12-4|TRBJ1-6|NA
ASSSDRNSPLH
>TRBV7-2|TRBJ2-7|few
ASSQTGDPYEQY
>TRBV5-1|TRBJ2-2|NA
ASSSGQGARANTGELF
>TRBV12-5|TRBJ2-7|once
ASGLVPRSCIPYEQY
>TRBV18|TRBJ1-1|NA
ASSKSGGSPRMNTEAF
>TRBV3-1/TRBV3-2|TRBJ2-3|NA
ASSLQGGGTDTQY
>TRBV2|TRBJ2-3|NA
ASSERDRSTDTQY
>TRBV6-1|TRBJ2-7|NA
ASSETGGFSYEQY
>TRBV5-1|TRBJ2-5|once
ASSLPEETQY
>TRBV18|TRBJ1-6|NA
ASSPGQGASVRGSPLH
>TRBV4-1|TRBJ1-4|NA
ASSQRTSGGAGEKLF
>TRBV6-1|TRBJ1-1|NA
ASSELTPSTGGNTEAF
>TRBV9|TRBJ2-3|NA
ASSVGGRTDTQY
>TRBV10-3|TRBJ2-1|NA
AISDRDNEQF
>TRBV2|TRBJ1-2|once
ARSGDGYGYT
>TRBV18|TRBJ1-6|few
ASSPSSGQGHPPLH
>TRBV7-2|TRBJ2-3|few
ASSLISTGTDTQY
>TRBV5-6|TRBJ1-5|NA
ASSLSRRSNQPQH
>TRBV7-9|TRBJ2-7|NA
ASSLVGGAYEQY
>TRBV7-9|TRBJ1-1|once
ASSQDTNTEAF
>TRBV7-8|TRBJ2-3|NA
ASSSLASGDTQY
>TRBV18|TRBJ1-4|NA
ASSPDRGRAEKLF
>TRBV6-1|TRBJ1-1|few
ASSEQNTEAF
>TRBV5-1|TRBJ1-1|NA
ASSPGQSEAF
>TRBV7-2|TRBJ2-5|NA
ASSLTSGGRETQY
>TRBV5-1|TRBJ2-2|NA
ASSLTPGGGELF
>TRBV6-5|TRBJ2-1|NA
ASSYQLAGMGNEQF
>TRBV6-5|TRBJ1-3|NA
ASSYGGSGNTIY
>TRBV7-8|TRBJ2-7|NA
ASSLKRRLSSYEQY
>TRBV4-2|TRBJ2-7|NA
ASSQSLAGTYEQY